A single sample gave rise to the 20 T cell receptor beta chains below, sequenced in a study of glioma-infiltrating T cells after dendritic cell vaccination. Repertoires were generated with immunoSEQ multiplex PCR, while TCRdb's copy carries only in-frame clones and drops some. Altogether around 10,000 clones are present, roughly four fifths being singletons, with the ten largest covering over 40%. Sample time point: after dendritic cell vaccination, including at tumor progression/relapse. Sequenced material: blood, taken after dendritic cell vaccination. Receptors originate from a human donor with glioblastoma.

This chain joins TRBV9 and TRBJ2-3, with a tentative D call TRBD1 (6 bases). The CDR3 is made up of 16 amino acids. The V gene's germline CDR1 is SGDLS and CDR2 YYNGEE. Trimming stripped 0 bases from V and 3 bases from J, with 14 bases between. The CDR3 sequence: CASSVALGQSTDTQYF. CDR3 sequence (DNA): TGTGCCAGCAGCGTAGCTCTAGGACAGAGTACAGATACGCAGTATTTT.

The DNA for the CDR3 is TGCGCCAGCAGCCATACCACAGGGGTTCAGCCCCAGCATTTT. Protein product: CASSHTTGVQPQHF. The rearrangement links TRBV4-3 to TRBJ1-5, with 7 bases identical to TRBD1. The CDR3 has 14 amino acids. In germline, CDR1 is LGHNA, CDR2 YSLEER. Trimming took 3 bases from V and 6 from J; bases not matched to a gene: 5.

V usage is TRBV10-3 and J usage is TRBJ2-5; 7 bases map to TRBD1. The J call may be incorrect, as the DNA end agrees better with TRBJ2-7. The germline V gene has CDR1 ENHRY and CDR2 SYGVKD. The CDR3 sequence is 15 residues long. This chain's CDR3 is CAISVNMGQNYEQYF. CDR3 coding DNA: TGTGCCATCAGTGTAAACATGGGACAGAACTACGAGCAGTACTTC.

The V and J genes are TRBV27 and TRBJ2-7, with a possible D match to TRBD1 (6 bases). With 7 bases removed from V and 3 bases from J, the gap between germline ends came to 10 bases. CDR3 length: 12 residues. Germline lookup yields CDR1 MNHEY and CDR2 SMNVEV (reference sequence). The CDR3: CASTGQNYEQYF. The DNA of the CDR3 is TGTGCCAGCACGGGACAAAACTACGAGCAGTACTTC.

The V and J genes are TRBV10-3 and TRBJ1-2, with 7 bases matching TRBD1. Losses at the gene ends were 8 bases for V and 2 bases for J; bases not matched to a gene: 2. The CDR3 runs to 12 residues. CDR1 ENHRY and CDR2 SYGVKD come from the germline V gene. CDR3 bases: TGTGCCATCCGACAGGGAAACTATGGCTACACCTTC. Protein sequence: CAIRQGNYGYTF.

V and J are TRBV6-4 and TRBJ2-2; 8 bases align to TRBD2. From germline, CDR1 is MRHNA and CDR2 SNTAGT. V lost 3 bases to trimming and J lost 6 bases; unmatched junction nucleotides: 0. The CDR3 extends over 13 amino acids. CDR3 DNA sequence: TGTGCCAGCAGTGAGCGGGAGGCCGGGGAGCTGTTTTTT. Protein sequence: CASSEREAGELFF.

The chain has TRBV27 and TRBJ1-2; D gene ambiguous. CDR1 is MNHEY, CDR2 SMNVEV, per germline (reference sequence). The CDR3 consists of 14 residues. Trimming shortened V by 5 bases and J by 2 bases, and 12 bases separated the two germline ends. The CDR3 loop is CASSPRSENYGYTF. In nucleotides, the CDR3 is TGTGCCAGCAGTCCTCGAAGTGAGAACTATGGCTACACCTTC.

The genes are TRBV7-2 and TRBJ2-7, with 8 nucleotides matching TRBD1. This CDR3 is 14 amino acids long. V lost 4 bases and J lost 2; bases outside the gene matches: 4. Germline V gene data show CDR1 as SGHTA and CDR2 as FQGNSA. The CDR3 sequence: CASSSQGATYEQYF. CDR3 nucleotide sequence: TGTGCCAGCAGCTCCCAGGGGGCCACCTACGAGCAGTACTTC.

This chain uses TRBV10-1 with TRBJ2-7; D is possibly TRBD1 (6 bases). V was shortened by 8 bases and J by 5 bases, with 19 bases between the two germline ends. Looked up from germline, CDR1 is WNHNN and CDR2 is SYGVQD (reference sequence). The CDR3 is made up of 14 amino acids. CDR3 nucleotide sequence: TGCGCCAGCCCTCGAGCCGGACAGAACGACGAGCAGTACTTC. Encoded protein: CASPRAGQNDEQYF.

This CDR3 is CASSVASDEQFF. The CDR3 nucleotides read TGTGCCAGCAGCGTAGCTAGCGATGAGCAGTTCTTC. This sequence joins TRBV9 and TRBJ2-1; D might be TRBD2 (6 bases). Germline V lookup: CDR1 SGDLS, CDR2 YYNGEE. This CDR3 spans 12 amino acids. V was clipped by 0 bases and J by 8 bases, with 6 bases between them.

V usage is TRBV7-2 and J usage is TRBJ2-7; 10 nucleotides align to TRBD1. The V and J ends lost 1 base and 3 bases, in that order; junction bases with no gene match: 0. This CDR3 is built from 14 residues. Germline lookup yields CDR1 SGHTA and CDR2 FQGNSA. The CDR3 loop is CASSLGDRGYEQYF. DNA of the CDR3: TGTGCCAGCAGCTTAGGGGACAGGGGCTACGAGCAGTACTTC.

The chain joins TRBV28 to TRBJ2-3, with 10 bases that match TRBD2. Germline V CDR1 and CDR2: MDHEN, SYDVKM. This CDR3 contains 16 residues. Trimming took 8 bases from V and 5 from J; bases not matched to a gene: 13. In DNA form, the CDR3 reads TGTGCCAGCGAGAAGAGGAGCGGGAGGGTGGAAGATACGCAGTATTTT. This sequence encodes CASEKRSGRVEDTQYF.

The chain employs TRBV14 and TRBJ2-7; D is uncertain. CDR3 size: 12 residues. The V gene's germline CDR1 is SGHDN and CDR2 FVKESK. The germline V and J ends were trimmed by 1 base and 3 bases, with 4 bases remaining between them. CDR3 in amino acids: CASSQVIYEQYF. The CDR3 bases are TGTGCCAGCAGCCAAGTAATCTACGAGCAGTACTTC.

The chain carries TRBV5-4 and TRBJ2-5, with D unresolved. The CDR3 covers 14 residues. CDR1 is SGHNT and CDR2 is YYREEE in the germline V gene (reference sequence). With 4 bases removed from V and 2 bases from J, the gap between germline ends came to 12 bases. In nucleotides, the CDR3 is TGTGCCAGCAGCCCCGTAGAGACACAAGAGACCCAGTACTTC. Encoded protein: CASSPVETQETQYF.

V usage is TRBV7-2 and J usage is TRBJ2-1, with D possibly matching TRBD1 (5 bases). The germline gives CDR1 SGHTA, CDR2 FQGNSA. Deletions cut 2 bases from V and 10 bases from J, with 15 bases between. The CDR3 is 14 amino acids. The CDR3 nucleotides are TGTGCCAGCAGCTTAAGGGGCCGACTGCAGGAGCAGTTCTTC. Amino acids: CASSLRGRLQEQFF.

This clone was found once. The chain has TRBV19 and TRBJ1-4; D is unresolved. Germline values: CDR1 LNHDA, CDR2 SQIVND (reference sequence). With 5 bases removed from V and 2 bases from J, the gap between germline ends came to 9 bases. This CDR3 contains 14 residues. CDR3 in DNA: TGTGCCAGTAGTGCCCTCGAGACTAATGAAAAACTGTTTTTT. Encoded protein: CASSALETNEKLFF. Full variable domain (rest looked up from reference TRBV19 and TRBJ1-4): DGGITQSPKYLFRKEGQNVTLSCEQNLNHDAMYWYRQDPGQGLRLIYYSQIVNDFQKGDIAEGYSVSREKKESFPLTVTSAQKNPTAFYLCASSALETNEKLFFGSGTQLSVL.

The rearrangement joins TRBV29-1 to TRBJ2-5, with TRBD1 matching 7 bases. Germline V gene sequence: CDR1 SQVTM, CDR2 ANQGSEA. The CDR3 spans 14 residues. The junction had 11 bases not matched to a gene; V was cut back by 6 bases and J by 4 bases. Written as DNA, the CDR3 is TGCAGCGTCGGGCCCCCAGGGGGTCGAGAGACCCAGTACTTC. Translating gives CSVGPPGGRETQYF.

V and J are TRBV5-1 and TRBJ2-5; possible D gene TRBD2, 5 bases. CDR1 and CDR2 from the germline V gene are SGHRS and YFSETQ. The CDR3 is made up of 13 amino acids. V lost 5 bases and J 9 bases, leaving 17 bases between the germline ends. The CDR3 DNA is TGCGCCAGCAGGGCGGGCCCCCAATCCGCCCAGTACTTC. It specifies CASRAGPQSAQYF.

This sequence joins TRBV5-8 and TRBJ2-1; D gene unclear. The CDR3 is 15 amino acids. Germline V gives CDR1 SGHTS, CDR2 YDEGEE. The V end was cut by 0 bases, the J end by 3 bases, with 10 bases between. In DNA form, the CDR3 reads TGTGCCAGCAGCTTGGTTGTCGGTATCTACAATGAGCAGTTCTTC. Translation: CASSLVVGIYNEQFF.

This clone was seen once. In DNA form, the CDR3 reads TGTGCCATCAGTGGGGGACAGGGGGTTTATGGCTACACCTTC. Translating it yields CAISGGQGVYGYTF. The chain recombines TRBV10-3 with TRBJ1-2; 11 nucleotides align to TRBD1. CDR3 length equals 14 residues. Losses at the gene ends were 4 bases for V and 5 bases for J; bases not matched to a gene: 3. The V gene's germline CDR1 is ENHRY and CDR2 SYGVKD.